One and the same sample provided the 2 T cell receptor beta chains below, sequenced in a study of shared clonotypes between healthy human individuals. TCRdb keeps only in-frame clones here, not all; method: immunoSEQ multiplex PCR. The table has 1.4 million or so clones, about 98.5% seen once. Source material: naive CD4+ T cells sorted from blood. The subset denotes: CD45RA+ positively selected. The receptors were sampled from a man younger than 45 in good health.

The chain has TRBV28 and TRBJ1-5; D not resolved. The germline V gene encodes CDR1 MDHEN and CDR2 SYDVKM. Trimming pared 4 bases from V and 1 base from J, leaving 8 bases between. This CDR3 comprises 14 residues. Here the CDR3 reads CASSSSGSNQPQHF. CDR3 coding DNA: TGTGCCAGCAGTTCGTCGGGGAGCAATCAGCCCCAGCATTTT.

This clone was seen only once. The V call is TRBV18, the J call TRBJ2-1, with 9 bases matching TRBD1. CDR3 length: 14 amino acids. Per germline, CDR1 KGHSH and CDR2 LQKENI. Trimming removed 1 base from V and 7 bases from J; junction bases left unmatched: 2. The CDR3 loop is CASSPQQGANEQFF. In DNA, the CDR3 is TGTGCCAGCTCACCACAACAGGGGGCAAATGAGCAGTTCTTC. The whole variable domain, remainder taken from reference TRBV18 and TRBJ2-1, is NAGVMQNPRHLVRRRGQEARLRCSPMKGHSHVYWYRQLPEEGLKFMVYLQKENIIDESGMPKERFSAEFPKEGPSILRIQQVVRGDSAAYFCASSPQQGANEQFFGPGTRLTVL.